One sample yielded the 5 T cell receptor beta chains listed below, sequenced in a study of PD-L1 blockade in urothelial cancer. Measured with immunoSEQ multiplex PCR; TCRdb has only the in-frame clones, and not every one. The data contain about 91,000 clones, approximately 82% of them singletons. Time point specified: peripheral blood 6 weeks after treatment start. Material: PBMCs, obtained around atezolizumab (anti-PD-L1) treatment. Source of these receptors: a man in his 70s with urothelial cancer.

The V and J genes are TRBV7-9 and TRBJ2-6, with D perhaps matching TRBD1 (6 bases). The CDR3 sequence is 17 residues long. CDR1 is SEHNR and CDR2 is FQNEAQ in the germline V gene (reference sequence). With 0 bases removed from V and 0 bases from J, the gap between germline ends came to 9 bases. The CDR3 sequence: CASSLAGGISGANVLTF. Written as DNA, the CDR3 is TGTGCCAGCAGCTTAGCAGGGGGAATCTCTGGGGCCAACGTCCTGACTTTC.

The chain recombines TRBV29-1 with TRBJ1-1; TRBD1 matches 8 bases. V was pared by 7 bases and J by 3 bases, with 7 bases of the junction left unmatched. The CDR3 totals 13 residues. The germline V gene has CDR1 SQVTM and CDR2 ANQGSEA. The CDR3 nucleotides read TGCAGCGCTGGGACAGGCGCGTACACTGAAGCTTTCTTT. As protein: CSAGTGAYTEAFF.

The CDR3 protein is CASSDRLGGQETQYF. The DNA for the CDR3 is TGCGCCAGCAGTGATCGGCTCGGGGGTCAAGAGACCCAGTACTTC. This chain links TRBV10-1 with TRBJ2-5; tentative D call: TRBD2 (6 bases). The germline CDR1 and CDR2 sequences are WNHNN and SYGVQD (reference sequence). Trimming took off 3 bases at V and 2 bases at J, with 13 bases between the two ends. The CDR3 spans 15 residues.

The chain couples TRBV6-1 to TRBJ1-2; D is unresolved. Germline V gene lookup returns CDR1 MNHNS and CDR2 SASEGT. The CDR3 length is 15 residues. Trimming stripped 5 bases from V and 0 bases from J, with 13 bases between. In DNA form, the CDR3 reads TGTGCCAGCAGTAGAGAGGGAAGGGCTAACTATGGCTACACCTTC. Translated, it gives CASSREGRANYGYTF.

The genes are TRBV30 and TRBJ1-5, with D perhaps TRBD1 (5 bases). CDR3 length equals 14 residues. Germline values: CDR1 GTSNPN, CDR2 SVGIG (reference sequence). The V gene lost 0 bases and the J gene lost 4 bases, with 10 bases spanning the gap. The CDR3 DNA reads as TGTGCCTGGAGTGTTGGGCAGGGAAATCAGCCCCAGCATTTT. Its protein is CAWSVGQGNQPQHF.